Listed below are T cell receptor beta chains from one sample, sequenced in a study of shared clonotypes between healthy human individuals. Profiling relied on immunoSEQ multiplex PCR, and the TCRdb table lists in-frame clones only, not all of them. Among over 2 million clones, roughly 95% were seen once, and the ten largest hold 0.9% to 1.3%. The source material was naive CD8+ T cells sorted from blood. The receptors shown here come from a man aged 18-30 years in good health. Both conserved end residues are trimmed from each CDR3. Fields, in order: J gene, CDR3 length, V gene, D gene, clone size, CDR3 protein. A D gene is named only where the DNA matches it firmly. Not every row has a clone size; where given, it reads once, few, many or a size class.

TRBJ2-7,14,TRBV5-6,.,.,ASSSFLYDGSYEQY
TRBJ1-2,13,TRBV7-9,TRBD1,few,ASSSAGQASYGYT
TRBJ2-5,12,TRBV2,.,.,ASSDPRAQETQY
TRBJ1-1,12,TRBV6-1,.,.,ASSRTGTNTEAF
TRBJ1-2,14,TRBV2,.,.,ASSDTGGESIYGYT
TRBJ1-1,12,TRBV6-1,.,.,ASTRLVRDTEAF
TRBJ1-2,13,TRBV14,TRBD1,.,ASSQVGQGAYGYT
TRBJ2-7,13,TRBV5-6,.,.,ASSFSGSLQREQY
TRBJ2-1,10,TRBV5-8,.,.,ASSDRPTEQF
TRBJ2-7,12,TRBV29-1,.,.,SVEGGPTGYEQY
TRBJ2-1,11,TRBV6-5,TRBD1,.,ASGTGGGNEQF
TRBJ1-5,13,TRBV6-1,.,.,ASSEAKAGNQPQH
TRBJ1-5,14,TRBV4-1,.,.,ASSQDPPTYNQPQH
TRBJ2-2,14,TRBV6-5,.,.,ASSYSGYVGTGELF
TRBJ1-2,14,TRBV5-4,TRBD1,.,ASSLGSTGADYGYT
TRBJ2-7,13,TRBV30,TRBD2,.,AWTPGASGLYEQY
TRBJ1-3,14,TRBV7-6,.,once,ASSLNRGGSENTIY
TRBJ2-3,13,TRBV10-1,.,.,ASSEAVTSTDTQY
TRBJ1-2,13,TRBV14,.,once,ASSLAESGPYGYT
.,11,TRBV2,TRBD2,.,AIPGRVSYEQY
TRBJ1-2,15,TRBV29-1,TRBD1,.,SGHFPTGGKGDYGYT
TRBJ2-3,15,TRBV4-1,TRBD2,.,ASSQEGLAGPTDTQY